These 9 T cell receptor beta chains were all obtained from the same sample, sequenced in a study of identifying expanded T cells in peripheral blood. Clones were read by immunoSEQ multiplex PCR, and TCRdb kept only the in-frame ones, dropping some. The data hold more than 45,000 clones, with over 75% observed a single time. The source material was blood. These receptors all come from a person between 18 and 75 years old in good health.

This clone was counted a few times. The rearrangement joins TRBV11-3 to TRBJ2-1; D is uncertain. The CDR3 contains 14 residues. V dropped 1 base and J dropped 5 bases, with 9 bases sitting between them. CDR1 SGHNT and CDR2 YENEEA come from the germline V gene. CDR3 sequence: CASSLARNNNEQFF. CDR3 nucleotide sequence: TGTGCCAGCAGCTTAGCCCGGAATAACAATGAGCAGTTCTTC.

The chain is built from TRBV11-3 and TRBJ1-1; no clear D. CDR3 length: 15 amino acids. Germline loops: CDR1 SGHNT, CDR2 YENEEA. Trimming removed 3 bases at V and 1 base at J, with 12 bases between. The CDR3 bases are TGTGCCAGCAGCTTTTTTGGCAGCAAGAACACTGAAGCTTTCTTT. As protein: CASSFFGSKNTEAFF.

The chain uses TRBV2 and TRBJ1-1; 8 bases agree with TRBD1. The ends lost 6 bases at V and 4 bases at J; junction bases unmatched: 1. This CDR3 region has 12 residues. Germline V gene lookup returns CDR1 SNHLY and CDR2 FYNNEI. The CDR3 sequence: CASRTGVTEAFF. The DNA of the CDR3 is TGTGCCAGCAGGACAGGGGTCACTGAAGCTTTCTTT.

The chain employs TRBV6-5 and TRBJ2-5; maybe TRBD2 (6 bases). Germline CDR1 reads MNHEY; CDR2 reads SVGAGI. CDR3 length equals 15 residues. V was shortened by 2 bases and J by 7 bases, with 17 bases between the two germline ends. The CDR3 region has the DNA TGTGCCAGCAGTTACCCGGAGGGCCCAATGGGGACCCAGTACTTC. Translated, it gives CASSYPEGPMGTQYF.

The CDR3 DNA follows: TGTGCCAGCCAGATCATATGGACAGATACGCAGTATTTT. Its protein product is CASQIIWTDTQYF. V and J are TRBV6-5 and TRBJ2-3; D is unresolved. This CDR3 spans 13 amino acids. V was shortened by 8 bases and J by 3 bases, with 12 bases between the two germline ends. Germline V gene sequence: CDR1 MNHEY, CDR2 SVGAGI.

The chain combines TRBV28 with TRBJ2-1, with 8 bases matching TRBD1. The V and J ends lost 8 bases and 6 bases, in that order; junction bases with no gene match: 9. This CDR3 is built from 14 residues. Germline V gives CDR1 MDHEN, CDR2 SYDVKM. As DNA, the CDR3 is TGTGCCAGCTGGCCAGGGGGCCAACGCAATGAGCAGTTCTTC. As protein: CASWPGGQRNEQFF.

The chain couples TRBV18 to TRBJ1-1, with D possibly TRBD1 on 6 matching bases. The CDR3 consists of 14 residues. CDR1 is KGHSH and CDR2 is LQKENI in the germline V gene. V gave up 3 bases and J gave up 7 bases, with 15 bases separating them. Written as DNA, the CDR3 is TGTGCCAGCTCACCGGTGGGGGGCCGGGGTGAAGCTTTCTTT. This encodes CASSPVGGRGEAFF.

The chain combines TRBV6-1 with TRBJ1-2; D gene ambiguous. The germline CDR1 and CDR2 sequences are MNHNS and SASEGT. V was clipped by 1 base and J by 8 bases, with 8 bases between them. This CDR3 has 12 amino acids. The CDR3 nucleotides read TGTGCCAGCAGTGAAGACCTCCCAGGCTACACCTTC. It translates to CASSEDLPGYTF.

This chain connects TRBV5-1 to TRBJ2-2, with 12 bases that match TRBD1. Germline V lookup: CDR1 SGHRS, CDR2 YFSETQ. The CDR3 is 16 amino acids. V lost 3 bases to trimming and J lost 5 bases; unmatched junction nucleotides: 5. DNA of the CDR3: TGCGCCAGCAGCTCGGGACAGGGGGCAGTTACCGGGGAGCTGTTTTTT. Translating gives CASSSGQGAVTGELFF.